Below are 23 T cell receptor beta chains sequenced from a single sample in a study of blood T cell repertoires in COVID-19. Only in-frame clones appear in the TCRdb table, and some are missing; sequencing was by immunoSEQ multiplex PCR. In the table there are about 210,000 clones, approximately 78% of which are singletons. Sequencing was performed on PBMCs or T cells enriched from blood (not recorded which). The receptors here all came from a man aged 40-49 years who had recovered from COVID-19.

The chain has TRBV6-1 and TRBJ1-2; 9 nucleotides line up with TRBD1. The germline V gene has CDR1 MNHNS and CDR2 SASEGT. The CDR3 has 16 amino acids. The V gene end was trimmed by 4 bases and the J gene end by 3 bases; junction bases not matched to a gene: 9. The CDR3: CASSGIGQGKDYGYTF. The CDR3 DNA sequence: TGTGCCAGCAGTGGGATTGGACAGGGGAAGGACTATGGCTACACCTTC.

This sequence joins TRBV27 and TRBJ2-6; no firm D call. Germline V gene data show CDR1 as MNHEY and CDR2 as SMNVEV (reference sequence). V was shortened by 3 bases and J by 0 bases, with 6 bases between the two germline ends. This CDR3 has 15 residues. The CDR3 DNA reads as TGTGCCAGCAGTTTTATCAGCTCTGGGGCCAACGTCCTGACTTTC. It encodes CASSFISSGANVLTF.

The chain carries TRBV9 and TRBJ1-5; D unclear. Deletions cut 7 bases from V and 7 bases from J, with 9 bases between. Germline V lookup: CDR1 SGDLS, CDR2 YYNGEE. This CDR3 is built from 11 residues. The CDR3 spells CASPLTQPQHF. CDR3 coding DNA: TGTGCCAGCCCTCTAACCCAGCCCCAGCATTTT. Drawing the rest from reference TRBV9 and TRBJ1-5, the complete variable domain is DSGVTQTPKHLITATGQRVTLRCSPRSGDLSVYWYQQSLDQGLQFLIQYYNGEERAKGNILERFSAQQFPDLHSELNLSSLELGDSALYFCASPLTQPQHFGDGTRLSIL.

The sample holds one count of this clone. The chain recombines TRBV9 with TRBJ2-3; TRBD2 is a possible D gene (6 bases). The CDR3 covers 14 residues. The germline CDR1 and CDR2 sequences are SGDLS and YYNGEE. V gave up 5 bases and J gave up 3 bases, with 13 bases separating them. CDR3 sequence: CASSWRERTDTQYF. CDR3 sequence (DNA): TGTGCCAGCAGTTGGAGGGAGAGAACAGATACGCAGTATTTT.

The gene calls are TRBV5-4 and TRBJ2-2; TRBD2 matches at 10 bases. Germline-derived CDR1 and CDR2 are SGHNT and YYREEE (reference sequence). The length of the CDR3 is 15 residues. Trimming at V came to 5 bases and at J to 5 bases, leaving 6 bases not matched to a gene. The CDR3, as DNA: TGTGCCAGCAGGTTGATGGGACTAGCGACCGGGGAGCTGTTTTTT. Its protein product is CASRLMGLATGELFF. The full variable domain, rest sourced from reference TRBV5-4 and TRBJ2-2, is ETGVTQSPTHLIKTRGQQVTLRCSSQSGHNTVSWYQQALGQGPQFIFQYYREEENGRGNFPPRFSGLQFPNYSSELNVNALELDDSALYLCASRLMGLATGELFFGEGSRLTVL.

This clone was seen only a few times. The gene calls are TRBV7-8 and TRBJ1-2, with 7 bases that match TRBD1. V gave up 7 bases and J gave up 2 bases; unmatched junction bases: 7. The CDR3 runs to 14 residues. Looked up from germline, CDR1 is SGHVS and CDR2 is FQNEAQ. The CDR3: CASTLYRGNYGYTF. The CDR3 region has the DNA TGTGCCAGCACCCTGTACAGGGGCAACTATGGCTACACCTTC.

This chain links TRBV5-4 with TRBJ2-7; TRBD1 aligns across 9 bases. The CDR3 loop spans 16 amino acids. With 3 bases clipped from V and 2 bases from J, the junction kept 9 bases outside the gene matches. Germline V gene lookup returns CDR1 SGHNT and CDR2 YYREEE (reference sequence). CDR3 bases: TGTGCCAGCAGCTCATCGGGACAGGGACTCGCCTACGAGCAGTACTTC. It codes for CASSSSGQGLAYEQYF.

The table lists this clone with many counts. This rearrangement joins TRBV19 to TRBJ1-4; possibly TRBD1 for D (5 bases). Trimming stripped 4 bases from V and 3 bases from J, with 9 bases between. Germline CDR1 LNHDA, CDR2 SQIVND (reference sequence). The CDR3 sequence is 14 residues long. CDR3 in amino acids: CASSKRGSNEKLFF. In DNA, the CDR3 is TGTGCCAGTAGTAAGCGGGGCTCTAATGAAAAACTGTTTTTT.

This clone was seen once. The chain joins TRBV19 to TRBJ1-1, with D tentatively TRBD1 (5 bases). The CDR3 is 15 residues long. Trimming pared 1 base from V and 3 bases from J, leaving 12 bases between. CDR1 and CDR2 (germline): LNHDA, SQIVND (reference sequence). CDR3 DNA: TGTGCCAGTAGTATAGGGGGACTGGTAGACACTGAAGCTTTCTTT. Encoded protein: CASSIGGLVDTEAFF.

This clone appeared a few times. The J gene is TRBJ2-1, the V gene TRBV30; 9 nucleotides match TRBD2. Unmatched junction bases numbered 3, after V lost 0 bases and J lost 6 bases. This CDR3 has 14 residues. Per the germline V gene, CDR1 is GTSNPN and CDR2 is SVGIG (reference sequence). In DNA form, the CDR3 reads TGTGCCTGGAGTGTAGCGGGGGGTTTCAATGAGCAGTTCTTC. Its translation is CAWSVAGGFNEQFF.

The rearrangement joins TRBV19 to TRBJ1-6; a weak D match, TRBD1 (6 bases). Trimming stripped 4 bases from V and 5 bases from J, with 12 bases between. The germline V gene encodes CDR1 LNHDA and CDR2 SQIVND (reference sequence). There are 15 residues in the CDR3. The CDR3: CASSNTGTHNSPLHF. In DNA, the CDR3 is TGTGCCAGTAGTAACACAGGGACCCATAATTCACCCCTCCACTTT.

This clone was observed a few times. This rearrangement joins TRBV21-1 to TRBJ2-7; the table's D call, TRBD1, was not checked against the DNA. TRBV21-1 is described as a pseudogene. The CDR3 length is 13 residues. The CDR3 reads CASSRQGPYEQYF. The CDR3 bases are TGTGCCAGCAGCAGACAGGGGCCCTACGAGCAGTACTTC.

J is TRBJ2-5 and V is TRBV2; TRBD2 matches 10 bases. Germline CDR1 reads SNHLY; CDR2 reads FYNNEI. With V trimmed by 4 bases and J by 4 bases, 6 bases remained unmatched. The CDR3 has 15 residues. The CDR3 reads CASSVASGGRETQYF. The CDR3 DNA sequence: TGTGCCAGCAGTGTTGCTAGCGGGGGTAGAGAGACCCAGTACTTC.

The gene calls are TRBV5-5 and TRBJ1-5, with D tentatively TRBD1 (5 bases). The CDR3 sequence is 15 residues long. From germline, CDR1 is SGHKS and CDR2 YYEKEE (reference sequence). With 0 bases removed from V and 5 bases from J, the gap between germline ends came to 12 bases. The CDR3 DNA reads as TGTGCCAGCAGCTTGGGGGGCAGCACGTATCAGCCCCAGCATTTT. Translation: CASSLGGSTYQPQHF.

The chain joins TRBV5-6 to TRBJ2-7; 8 bases agree with TRBD1. Germline CDR1 SGHDT, CDR2 YYEEEE. The CDR3 sequence is 13 residues long. Trimming removed 0 bases from V and 7 bases from J; junction bases left unmatched: 3. The CDR3 is CASSLGQGREQYF. The CDR3 DNA reads TGTGCCAGCAGCTTGGGACAGGGGCGAGAGCAGTACTTC.

V gene TRBV19 combines with J gene TRBJ1-5, with a tentative D call TRBD1 (6 bases). The V end was cut by 4 bases, the J end by 3 bases, with 10 bases between. Germline assignment: CDR1 LNHDA and CDR2 SQIVND (reference sequence). The CDR3 is made up of 14 amino acids. CDR3 nucleotide sequence: TGTGCCAGTAGTAACTCAGGGGTCAATCAGCCCCAGCATTTT. This gives the protein CASSNSGVNQPQHF.

The chain joins TRBV11-2 to TRBJ2-7, with D unresolved. Trimming took off 3 bases at V and 7 bases at J, with 13 bases between the two ends. The CDR3 sequence is 13 residues long. CDR1 is SGHAT, CDR2 FQNNGV, per germline. In DNA, the CDR3 is TGTGCCAGCAGCTTGTCTGTAGCAAGTGAGCAGTACTTC. Protein: CASSLSVASEQYF.

The chain combines TRBV18 with TRBJ1-6; 9 bases align to TRBD1. The CDR3 spans 14 residues. CDR1 is KGHSH, CDR2 LQKENI, per germline. The junction had 5 bases not matched to a gene; V was cut back by 5 bases and J by 9 bases. CDR3 amino acids: CASSRDRVGSPLHF. The CDR3 nucleotides are TGTGCCAGCTCAAGGGACAGGGTCGGTTCACCCCTCCACTTT.

The chain couples TRBV6-5 to TRBJ1-5; D is undetermined. With 6 bases removed from V and 4 bases from J, the gap between germline ends came to 10 bases. CDR1 is MNHEY and CDR2 is SVGAGI in the germline V gene. CDR3 length: 13 residues. The CDR3 DNA is TGTGCCAGCAGCCTTGCGCTTAATCAGCCCCAGCATTTT. This translates into CASSLALNQPQHF.

The V and J genes are TRBV5-1 and TRBJ2-5; tentatively, D is TRBD1 (6 bases). The V and J ends lost 0 bases and 7 bases respectively, with 16 bases between them. CDR1 is SGHRS and CDR2 is YFSETQ in the germline V gene. This CDR3 spans 15 amino acids. In DNA, the CDR3 is TGCGCCAGCAGCTTGGGTAACTACAGGGAAGGGACCCAGTACTTC. Translating it yields CASSLGNYREGTQYF.

The rearrangement uses TRBV5-1 and TRBJ1-3; a weak D match, TRBD1 (5 bases). Germline CDR1 SGHRS, CDR2 YFSETQ. This CDR3 has 14 amino acids. V lost 3 bases and J lost 2, with 9 bases in between. The CDR3 nucleotides read TGCGCCAGCAGCTCGGCAGGGACTGGAAACACCATATATTTT. Residues: CASSSAGTGNTIYF.

In DNA, the CDR3 is TGTGCCAGCAGCATGGGACAGAAAGCTTTCTTT. Its protein is CASSMGQKAFF. The chain recombines TRBV12-3 or TRBV12-4 with TRBJ1-1, with 7 bases that match TRBD1. Trimming cost V 6 bases and J 9 bases; bases outside gene matches: 4. This CDR3 region has 11 residues.

The CDR3 coding sequence is TGCGCCAGCAGCAGCCAAGCGGGGGGGCGCAATGAGCAGTTCTTC. It codes for CASSSQAGGRNEQFF. The chain is built from TRBV5-1 and TRBJ2-1; TRBD2 matches at 10 bases. The CDR3 extends over 15 amino acids. Germline V CDR1 and CDR2: SGHRS, YFSETQ. The V gene end was trimmed by 4 bases and the J gene end by 6 bases; junction bases not matched to a gene: 7.